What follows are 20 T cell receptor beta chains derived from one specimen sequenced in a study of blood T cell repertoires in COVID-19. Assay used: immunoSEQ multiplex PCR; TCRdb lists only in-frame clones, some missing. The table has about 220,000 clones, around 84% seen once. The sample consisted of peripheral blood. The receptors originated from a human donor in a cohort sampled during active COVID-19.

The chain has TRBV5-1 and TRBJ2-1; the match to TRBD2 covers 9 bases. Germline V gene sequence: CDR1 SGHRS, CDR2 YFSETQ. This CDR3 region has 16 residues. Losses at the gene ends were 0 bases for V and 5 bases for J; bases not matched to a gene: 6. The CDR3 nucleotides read TGCGCCAGCAGCTTGGATCCTAGCGGGGCCCACAATGAGCAGTTCTTC. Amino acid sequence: CASSLDPSGAHNEQFF.

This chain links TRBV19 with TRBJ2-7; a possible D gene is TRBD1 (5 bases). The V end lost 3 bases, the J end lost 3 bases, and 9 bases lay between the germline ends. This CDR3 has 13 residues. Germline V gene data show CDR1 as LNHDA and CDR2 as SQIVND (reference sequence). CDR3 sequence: CASSIRAHYEQYF. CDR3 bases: TGTGCCAGTAGTATCAGGGCACACTACGAGCAGTACTTC. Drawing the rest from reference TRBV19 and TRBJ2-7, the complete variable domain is DGGITQSPKYLFRKEGQNVTLSCEQNLNHDAMYWYRQDPGQGLRLIYYSQIVNDFQKGDIAEGYSVSREKKESFPLTVTSAQKNPTAFYLCASSIRAHYEQYFGPGTRLTVT.

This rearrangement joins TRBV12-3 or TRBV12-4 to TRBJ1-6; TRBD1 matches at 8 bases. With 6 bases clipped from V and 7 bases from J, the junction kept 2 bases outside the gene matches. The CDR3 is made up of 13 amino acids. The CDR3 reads CASRTGGNSPLHF. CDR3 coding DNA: TGTGCCAGCAGAACAGGGGGGAATTCACCCCTCCACTTT.

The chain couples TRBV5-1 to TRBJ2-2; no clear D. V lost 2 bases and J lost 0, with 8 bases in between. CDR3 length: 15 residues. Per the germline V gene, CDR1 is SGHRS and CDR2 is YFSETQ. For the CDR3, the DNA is TGCGCCAGCAGCTTCGTCCTAACGAACACCGGGGAGCTGTTTTTT. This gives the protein CASSFVLTNTGELFF.

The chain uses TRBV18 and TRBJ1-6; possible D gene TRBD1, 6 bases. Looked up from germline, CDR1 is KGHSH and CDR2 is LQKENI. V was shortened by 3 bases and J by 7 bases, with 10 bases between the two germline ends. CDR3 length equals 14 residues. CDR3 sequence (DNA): TGTGCCAGCTCACCCGGGACACCAAATTCACCCCTCCACTTT. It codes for CASSPGTPNSPLHF.

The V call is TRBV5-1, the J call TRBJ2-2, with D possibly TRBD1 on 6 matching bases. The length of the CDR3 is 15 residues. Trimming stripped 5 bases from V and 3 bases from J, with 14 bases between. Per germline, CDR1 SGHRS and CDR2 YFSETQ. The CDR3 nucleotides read TGCGCCAGCAGTCCCGGGACACCTGACACCGGGGAGCTGTTTTTT. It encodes CASSPGTPDTGELFF. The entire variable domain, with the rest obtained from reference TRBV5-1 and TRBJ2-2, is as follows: KAGVTQTPRYLIKTRGQQVTLSCSPISGHRSVSWYQQTPGQGLQFLFEYFSETQRNKGNFPGRFSGRQFSNSRSEMNVSTLELGDSALYLCASSPGTPDTGELFFGEGSRLTVL.

The CDR3 sequence: CAWSVAGGSDEQFF. The CDR3 DNA reads as TGTGCCTGGAGTGTAGCCGGGGGGAGCGATGAGCAGTTCTTC. The rearrangement links TRBV30 to TRBJ2-1; 7 positions match TRBD2. Unmatched junction bases numbered 7, after V lost 0 bases and J lost 8 bases. This CDR3 region has 14 residues. Germline-derived CDR1 and CDR2 are GTSNPN and SVGIG (reference sequence).

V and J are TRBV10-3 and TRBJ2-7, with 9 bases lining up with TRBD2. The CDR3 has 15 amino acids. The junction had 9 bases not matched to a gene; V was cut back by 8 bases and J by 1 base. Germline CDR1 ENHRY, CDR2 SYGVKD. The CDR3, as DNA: TGTGCCATCTCCGGTAGCGGGAGTAGGTCCTACGAGCAGTACTTC. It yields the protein CAISGSGSRSYEQYF.

The CDR3 loop is CASSSPTGSGNTIYF. DNA of the CDR3: TGTGCCAGCAGTTCACCGACAGGCTCTGGAAACACCATATATTTT. The chain uses TRBV6-2 or TRBV6-3 and TRBJ1-3, with a possible D match to TRBD1 (6 bases). V was cut by 4 bases and J by 0 bases, with 10 bases left in between. The CDR3 loop spans 15 amino acids. Germline values: CDR1 MNHEY, CDR2 SVGEGT.

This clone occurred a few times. The CDR3 here is CASSPTGAVKTQYF. The DNA for the CDR3 is TGTGCCAGCAGCCCGACAGGGGCTGTAAAGACCCAGTACTTC. V and J are TRBV4-2 and TRBJ2-5, with 8 bases identical to TRBD1. V trimming: 4 bases; J trimming: 6 bases; junction bases outside the gene matches: 7. The CDR3 covers 14 residues. Germline V CDR1 and CDR2: LGHNA, YNFKEQ.

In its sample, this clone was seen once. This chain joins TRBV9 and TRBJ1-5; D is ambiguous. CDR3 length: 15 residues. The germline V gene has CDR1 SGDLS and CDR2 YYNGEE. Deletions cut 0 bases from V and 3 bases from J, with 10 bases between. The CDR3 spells CASSVGRGINQPQHF. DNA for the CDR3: TGTGCCAGCAGCGTAGGGAGAGGTATCAATCAGCCCCAGCATTTT.

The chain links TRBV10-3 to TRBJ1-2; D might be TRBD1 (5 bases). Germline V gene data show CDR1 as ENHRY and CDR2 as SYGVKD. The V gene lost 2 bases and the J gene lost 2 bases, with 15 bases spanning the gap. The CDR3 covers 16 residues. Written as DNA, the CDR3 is TGTGCCATCAGTGAGAGGAGGGGCAACTTCAACTATGGCTACACCTTC. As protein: CAISERRGNFNYGYTF.

The CDR3, as DNA: TGTGCCAGCACCTTGAGGCAGGGTGAAGAAGGCCTCTCCTATAATTCACCCCTCCACTTT. Translated, it gives CASTLRQGEEGLSYNSPLHF. V is TRBV7-6 and J is TRBJ1-6; tentative D call: TRBD1 (5 bases). V shed 7 bases and J shed 0 bases, with 25 bases lying between them. The germline V gene has CDR1 SGHVS and CDR2 FNYEAQ. The CDR3 is 20 amino acids.

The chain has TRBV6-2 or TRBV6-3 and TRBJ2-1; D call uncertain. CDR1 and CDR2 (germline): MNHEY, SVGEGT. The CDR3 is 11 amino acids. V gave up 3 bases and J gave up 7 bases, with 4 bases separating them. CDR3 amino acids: CASSYENEQFF. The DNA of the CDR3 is TGTGCCAGCAGTTATGAGAATGAGCAGTTCTTC.

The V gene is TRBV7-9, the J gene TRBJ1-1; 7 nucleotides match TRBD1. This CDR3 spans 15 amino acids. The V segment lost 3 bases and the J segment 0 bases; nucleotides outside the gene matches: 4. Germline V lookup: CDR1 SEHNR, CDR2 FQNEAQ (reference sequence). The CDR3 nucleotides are TGTGCCAGCAGCTTGGCAGGGGGTATGAACACTGAAGCTTTCTTT. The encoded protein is CASSLAGGMNTEAFF.

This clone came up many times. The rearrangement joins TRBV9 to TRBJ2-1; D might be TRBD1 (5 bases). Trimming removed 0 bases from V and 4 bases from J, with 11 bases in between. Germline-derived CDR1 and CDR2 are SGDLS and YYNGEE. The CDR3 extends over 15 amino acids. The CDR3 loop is CASSVVHRGYNEQFF. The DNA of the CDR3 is TGTGCCAGCAGCGTAGTTCATAGGGGATACAATGAGCAGTTCTTC.

In DNA, the CDR3 is TGTGCCAGCAGTGGCAGGACAGGCACAGGGGAGACCCAGTACTTC. The encoded protein is CASSGRTGTGETQYF. The chain is built from TRBV28 and TRBJ2-5, with 7 bases lining up with TRBD1. The CDR3 consists of 15 residues. CDR1 is MDHEN and CDR2 is SYDVKM in the germline V gene. Trimming took 5 bases from V and 5 from J; bases not matched to a gene: 11.

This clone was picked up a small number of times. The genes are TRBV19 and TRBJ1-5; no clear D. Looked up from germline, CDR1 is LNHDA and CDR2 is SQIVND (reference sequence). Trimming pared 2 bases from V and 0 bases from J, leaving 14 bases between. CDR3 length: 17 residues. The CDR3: CASSINGVRYSNQPQHF. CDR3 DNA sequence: TGTGCCAGTAGTATAAATGGAGTCCGTTATAGCAATCAGCCCCAGCATTTT. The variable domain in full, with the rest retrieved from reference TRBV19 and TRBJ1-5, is DGGITQSPKYLFRKEGQNVTLSCEQNLNHDAMYWYRQDPGQGLRLIYYSQIVNDFQKGDIAEGYSVSREKKESFPLTVTSAQKNPTAFYLCASSINGVRYSNQPQHFGDGTRLSIL.

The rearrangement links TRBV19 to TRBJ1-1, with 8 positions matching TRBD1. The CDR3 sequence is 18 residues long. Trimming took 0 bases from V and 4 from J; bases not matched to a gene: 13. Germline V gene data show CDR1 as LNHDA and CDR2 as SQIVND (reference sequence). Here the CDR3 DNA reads TGTGCCAGTAGTATAGAGTACCGGGCAGGGGGCGAAGGCACTGAAGCTTTCTTT. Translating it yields CASSIEYRAGGEGTEAFF.

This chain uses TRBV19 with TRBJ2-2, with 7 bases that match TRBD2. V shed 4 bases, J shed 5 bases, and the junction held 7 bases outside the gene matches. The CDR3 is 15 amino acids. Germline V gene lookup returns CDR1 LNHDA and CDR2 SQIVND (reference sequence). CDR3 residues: CASSSGGQGTGELFF. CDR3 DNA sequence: TGTGCCAGTAGTAGCGGGGGTCAGGGTACCGGGGAGCTGTTTTTT.